This T cell receptor beta chain comes out of a study of T cell changes during pregnancy in multiple sclerosis. This CDR3 has 13 amino acids. Trimming cost V 1 base and J 4 bases, with 7 bases left between them. Germline CDR1 MNHNS, CDR2 SASEGT. The method was immunoSEQ multiplex PCR; TCRdb's version includes in-frame clones alone and lacks a portion of them. The table shows tens of thousands of clones, with approximately 92% occurring only once. This TCR came from a female donor with multiple sclerosis, enrolled in a pregnancy study. The chain carries TRBV6-1 and TRBJ1-2, with D possibly TRBD1 on 6 matching bases. The sequences come from CD4+ T cells from peripheral blood mononuclear cells, collected in the third trimester of pregnancy. The CDR3 bases are TGTGCCAGCAGTGAAGACAGGGTCTATGGCTACACCTTC. It encodes CASSEDRVYGYTF.